This TCR beta chain stems from a study of blood T cells in healthy people across ages. Per the germline V gene, CDR1 is DFQATT and CDR2 is SNEGSKA (reference sequence). This CDR3 spans 15 amino acids. The ends were cut back, 2 bases at V and 6 bases at J, with 20 bases in the middle. With a J-beta primer mix and a sample-barcoded 5' primer, a second PCR ran roughly 6 to 11 cycles. Tags on each cDNA molecule came from a template-switch adaptor with 12 random nucleotides. MiXCR, applied by TCRdb to the 5' RACE reads, yields one record per CDR3 protein. The data contain about 1,600,000 distinct CDR3 sequences, about 40% of them singletons.

The receptor was isolated from a woman aged 18-35 years in good health. Sequenced: blood. This rearrangement joins TRBV20-1 to TRBJ2-7, with TRBD1 as a possible D gene (6 bases). The CDR3: CSARPVTGAPAEQYF. In DNA form, the CDR3 reads TGCAGTGCTAGACCAGTGACAGGAGCCCCCGCCGAGCAGTACTTC.